The clone carrying this T cell receptor (beta chain) counts as large (0.1 to 1%). Because the library targeted alpha chains, this beta chain is an off-target read whose size means little. This entry is derived from a study of spatial heterogeneity in lung cancer. Looking at the study overall: In raw reads, more than eight appearances on average were recorded for each unique TCR and UMI combination.

V was clipped by 1 base and J by 2 bases; unmatched bases: 2. CDR1 SEHNR and CDR2 FQNEAQ come from the germline V gene (reference sequence). The CDR3 has 16 amino acids. Time point described: sample taken at primary tumor resection. Material for sequencing was whole RNA from tumor, nontumor lung or frozen PBMC, left unsorted. A unique molecular identifier was attached to every TCR cDNA molecule. TCRdb analysed the 5' RACE reads with MiXCR anew, one entry per CDR3 protein. The profile shows 450 to 650 distinct CDR3 sequences, just over 35% of them singletons. The chain combines TRBV7-9 with TRBJ2-7, with TRBD2 matching over 13 bases. This TCR was sampled from a male donor with early-stage non-small cell lung cancer. The material sequenced was normal lung tissue next to the tumor, taken at surgery. CDR3 residues: CASSLETSGRPYEQYF. Written as DNA, the CDR3 is TGTGCCAGCAGCTTAGAGACTAGCGGGAGGCCCTACGAGCAGTACTTC.